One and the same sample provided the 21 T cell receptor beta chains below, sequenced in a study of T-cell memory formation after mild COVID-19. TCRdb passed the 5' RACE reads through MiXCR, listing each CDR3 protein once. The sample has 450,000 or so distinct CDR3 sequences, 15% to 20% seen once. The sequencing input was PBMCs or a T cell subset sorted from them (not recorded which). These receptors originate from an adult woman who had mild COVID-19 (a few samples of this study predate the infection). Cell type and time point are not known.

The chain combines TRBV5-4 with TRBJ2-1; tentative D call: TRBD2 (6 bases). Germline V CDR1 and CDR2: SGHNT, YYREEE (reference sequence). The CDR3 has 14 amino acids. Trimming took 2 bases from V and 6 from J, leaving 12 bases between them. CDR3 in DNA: TGTGCCAGCAGCTTAAGTGGGAGGCTCAATGAGCAGTTCTTC. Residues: CASSLSGRLNEQFF.

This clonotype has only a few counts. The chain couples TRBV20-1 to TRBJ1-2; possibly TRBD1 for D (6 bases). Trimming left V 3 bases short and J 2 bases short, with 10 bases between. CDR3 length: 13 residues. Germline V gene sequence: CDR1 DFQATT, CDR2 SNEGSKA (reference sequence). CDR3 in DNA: TGCAGTGCTAGGAGACAGGAAAACTATGGCTACACCTTC. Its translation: CSARRQENYGYTF.

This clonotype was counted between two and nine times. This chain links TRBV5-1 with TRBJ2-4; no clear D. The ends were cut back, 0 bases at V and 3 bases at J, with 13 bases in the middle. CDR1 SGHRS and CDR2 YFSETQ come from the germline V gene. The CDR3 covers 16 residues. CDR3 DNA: TGCGCCAGCAGCTTGGACTACTTGGCTGGCAAAAACATTCAGTACTTC. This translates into CASSLDYLAGKNIQYF.

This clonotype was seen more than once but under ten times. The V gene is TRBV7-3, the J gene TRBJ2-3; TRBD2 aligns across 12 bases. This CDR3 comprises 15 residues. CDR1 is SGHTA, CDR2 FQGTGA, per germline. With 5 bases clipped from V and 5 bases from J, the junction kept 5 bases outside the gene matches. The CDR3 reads CASSLLAGGLDTQYF. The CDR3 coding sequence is TGTGCCAGCAGCCTACTAGCGGGGGGCCTAGATACGCAGTATTTT.

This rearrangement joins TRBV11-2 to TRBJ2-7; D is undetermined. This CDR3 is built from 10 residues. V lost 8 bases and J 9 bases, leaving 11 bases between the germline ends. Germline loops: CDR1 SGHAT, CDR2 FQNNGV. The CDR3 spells CASGAPAQYF. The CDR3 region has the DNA TGTGCCAGCGGCGCCCCGGCGCAGTACTTC.

CDR3 in DNA: TGTGCCAGCAGTGAATTGAGCAACAGGCGGACCTACAATGAGCAGTTCTTC. Protein: CASSELSNRRTYNEQFF. This rearrangement joins TRBV25-1 to TRBJ2-1, with D maybe TRBD1 (5 bases). The CDR3 runs to 17 residues. Germline CDR1 reads MGHDK; CDR2 reads SYGVNS. Trimming removed 1 base at V and 2 bases at J, with 15 bases between.

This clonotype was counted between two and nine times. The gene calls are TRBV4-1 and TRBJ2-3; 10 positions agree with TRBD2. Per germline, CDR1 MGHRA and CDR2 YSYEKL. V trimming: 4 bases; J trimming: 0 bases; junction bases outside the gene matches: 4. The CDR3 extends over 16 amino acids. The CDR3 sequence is CASSRSGGASTDTQYF. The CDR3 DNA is TGCGCCAGCAGCCGGAGCGGGGGGGCTAGCACAGATACGCAGTATTTT.

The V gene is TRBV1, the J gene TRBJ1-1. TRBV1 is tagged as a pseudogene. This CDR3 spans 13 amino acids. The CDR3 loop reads CTSVSRRSTEAFF. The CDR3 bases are TGCACCAGCGTATCGAGAAGGAGCACTGAAGCTTTCTTT.

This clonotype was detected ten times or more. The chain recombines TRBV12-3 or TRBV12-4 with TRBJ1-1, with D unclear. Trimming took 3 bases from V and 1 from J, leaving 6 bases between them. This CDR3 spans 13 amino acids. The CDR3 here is CASSFSGNTEAFF. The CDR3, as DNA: TGTGCCAGCAGTTTTTCGGGGAACACTGAAGCTTTCTTT.

DNA of the CDR3: TGTGCCAGCAGTTCCACTAGCGAGCAGTACTTC. It translates to CASSSTSEQYF. The rearrangement uses TRBV12-3 or TRBV12-4 and TRBJ2-7; a weak D match, TRBD2 (5 bases). The CDR3 consists of 11 residues. The V and J ends lost 4 bases and 6 bases respectively, with 7 bases between them.

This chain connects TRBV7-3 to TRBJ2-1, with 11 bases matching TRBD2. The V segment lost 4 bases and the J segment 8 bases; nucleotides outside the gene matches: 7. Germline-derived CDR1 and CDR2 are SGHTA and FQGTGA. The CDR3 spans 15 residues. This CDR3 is CASSSLAGGPDEQFF. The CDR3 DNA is TGTGCCAGCAGCTCCTTAGCGGGGGGGCCGGATGAGCAGTTCTTC.

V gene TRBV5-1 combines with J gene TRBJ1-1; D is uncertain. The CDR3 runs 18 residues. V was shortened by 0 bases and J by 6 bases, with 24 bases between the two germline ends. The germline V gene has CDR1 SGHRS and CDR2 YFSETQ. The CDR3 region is CASSLAGGVANFVAEAFF. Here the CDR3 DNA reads TGCGCCAGCAGCTTGGCCGGAGGTGTAGCGAATTTTGTCGCTGAAGCTTTCTTT.

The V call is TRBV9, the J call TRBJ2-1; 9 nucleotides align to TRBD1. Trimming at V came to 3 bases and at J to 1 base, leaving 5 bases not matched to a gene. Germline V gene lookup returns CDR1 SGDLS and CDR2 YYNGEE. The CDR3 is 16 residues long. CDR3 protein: CASSARDRVSYNEQFF. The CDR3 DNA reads TGTGCCAGCAGCGCTAGGGACAGGGTTTCCTACAATGAGCAGTTCTTC. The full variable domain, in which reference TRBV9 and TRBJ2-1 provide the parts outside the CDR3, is DSGVTQTPKHLITATGQRVTLRCSPRSGDLSVYWYQQSLDQGLQFLIQYYNGEERAKGNILERFSAQQFPDLHSELNLSSLELGDSALYFCASSARDRVSYNEQFFGPGTRLTVL.

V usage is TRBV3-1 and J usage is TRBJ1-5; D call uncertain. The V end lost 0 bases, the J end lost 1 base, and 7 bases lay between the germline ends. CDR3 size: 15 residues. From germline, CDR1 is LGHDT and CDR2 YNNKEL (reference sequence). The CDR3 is CASSQDGPSNQPQHF. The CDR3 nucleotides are TGTGCCAGCAGCCAAGATGGGCCAAGCAATCAGCCCCAGCATTTT.

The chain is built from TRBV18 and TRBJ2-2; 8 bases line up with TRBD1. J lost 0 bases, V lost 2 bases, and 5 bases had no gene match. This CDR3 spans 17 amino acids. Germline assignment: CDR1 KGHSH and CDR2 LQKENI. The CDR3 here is CASSPTRGPSNTGELFF. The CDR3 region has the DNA TGTGCCAGCTCACCAACCAGGGGGCCTTCGAACACCGGGGAGCTGTTTTTT.

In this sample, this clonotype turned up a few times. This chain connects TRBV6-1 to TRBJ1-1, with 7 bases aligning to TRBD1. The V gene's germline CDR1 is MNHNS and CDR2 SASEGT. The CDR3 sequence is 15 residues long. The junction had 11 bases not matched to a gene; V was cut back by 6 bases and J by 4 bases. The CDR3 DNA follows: TGTGCCAGCAGGCCTCCGGGACAGAGAAGCACTGAAGCTTTCTTT. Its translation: CASRPPGQRSTEAFF.

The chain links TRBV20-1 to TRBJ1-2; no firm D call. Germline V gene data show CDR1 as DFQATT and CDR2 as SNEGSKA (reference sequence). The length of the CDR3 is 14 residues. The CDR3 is CSPSDGYPNYGYTF. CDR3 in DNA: TGCAGCCCATCGGACGGATACCCAAACTATGGCTACACCTTC.

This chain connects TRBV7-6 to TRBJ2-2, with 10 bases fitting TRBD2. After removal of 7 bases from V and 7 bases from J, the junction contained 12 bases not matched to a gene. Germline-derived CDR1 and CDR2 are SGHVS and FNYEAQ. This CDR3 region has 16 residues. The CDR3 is CASTLGAGGPSGELFF. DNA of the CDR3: TGTGCCAGCACCTTGGGAGCGGGGGGGCCAAGCGGGGAGCTGTTTTTT.

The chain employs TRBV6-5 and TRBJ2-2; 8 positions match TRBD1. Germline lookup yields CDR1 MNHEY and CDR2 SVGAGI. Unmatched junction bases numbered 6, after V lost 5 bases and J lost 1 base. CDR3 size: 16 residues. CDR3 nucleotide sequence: TGTGCCAGCAGTCCCGCAGGGGGCCGGAACACCGGGGAGCTGTTTTTT. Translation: CASSPAGGRNTGELFF.

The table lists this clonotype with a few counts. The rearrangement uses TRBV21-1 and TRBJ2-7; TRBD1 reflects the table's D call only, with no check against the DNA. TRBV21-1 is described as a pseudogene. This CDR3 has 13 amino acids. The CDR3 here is CASSNGRSYEQYF. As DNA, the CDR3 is TGTGCCAGCAGCAACGGGCGTTCCTACGAGCAGTACTTC.

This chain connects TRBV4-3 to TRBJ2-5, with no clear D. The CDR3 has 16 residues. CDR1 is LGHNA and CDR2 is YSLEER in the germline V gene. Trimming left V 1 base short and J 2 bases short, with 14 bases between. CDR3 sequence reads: CASSQVAETHQETQYF. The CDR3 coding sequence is TGCGCCAGCAGCCAAGTTGCGGAAACACATCAAGAGACCCAGTACTTC.